This T cell receptor beta chain was identified during a study of blood T cells in healthy people across ages. Using a J-beta primer mix together with a sample-barcoded 5' primer, a second PCR was run for roughly 6 to 11 cycles. Each cDNA molecule received a tag from a template-switch adaptor that had 12 random nucleotides. TCRdb fed the 5' RACE reads into MiXCR, producing one record per CDR3 protein. The table records over a million distinct CDR3 sequences, 20% to 25% of them present only once. Study conclusions and caveats: Older individuals had lower TCR beta diversity per million T cells (the decline was roughly linear). The study regarded diversity estimates from one million T cells as underestimates.

V lost 7 bases, J lost 6 bases, and 18 bases lay in between. This CDR3 contains 14 residues. The germline V gene encodes CDR1 LGHDT and CDR2 YNNKEL (reference sequence). A remark on this clonotype: Its target is not known.

Another study also made use of these data, one on T cells of mothers and their children. In that study: Sequencing returned over 10 million TCR beta CDR3 reads per mother and some 3 million per child.

This TCR derives from a girl aged 2-15 years in good health. Material for sequencing was blood. The chain uses TRBV3-1 and TRBJ1-2; D is perhaps TRBD1 (5 bases). The CDR3 sequence: CASTGVKGMDGYTF. The CDR3 DNA reads TGTGCCAGCACCGGGGTAAAGGGGATGGATGGCTACACCTTC.